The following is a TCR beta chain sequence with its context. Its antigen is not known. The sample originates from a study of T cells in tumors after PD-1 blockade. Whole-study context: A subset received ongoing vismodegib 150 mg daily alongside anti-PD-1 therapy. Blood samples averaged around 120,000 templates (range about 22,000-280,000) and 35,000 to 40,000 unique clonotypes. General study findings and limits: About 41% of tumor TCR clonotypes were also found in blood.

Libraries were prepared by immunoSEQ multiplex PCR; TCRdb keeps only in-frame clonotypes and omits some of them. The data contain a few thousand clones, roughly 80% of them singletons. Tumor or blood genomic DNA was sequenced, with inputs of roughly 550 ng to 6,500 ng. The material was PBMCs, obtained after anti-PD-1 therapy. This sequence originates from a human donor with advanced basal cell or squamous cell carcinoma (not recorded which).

The CDR3 nucleotides read TGTGCCACCATAGGCGGGGTCGCCTACGAGCAGTACTTC. It is translated as CATIGGVAYEQYF. The genes are TRBV28 and TRBJ2-7, with D perhaps TRBD2 (6 bases). This CDR3 has 13 amino acids. Germline CDR1 and CDR2: MDHEN and SYDVKM. V was pared by 10 bases and J by 2 bases, with 15 bases between.